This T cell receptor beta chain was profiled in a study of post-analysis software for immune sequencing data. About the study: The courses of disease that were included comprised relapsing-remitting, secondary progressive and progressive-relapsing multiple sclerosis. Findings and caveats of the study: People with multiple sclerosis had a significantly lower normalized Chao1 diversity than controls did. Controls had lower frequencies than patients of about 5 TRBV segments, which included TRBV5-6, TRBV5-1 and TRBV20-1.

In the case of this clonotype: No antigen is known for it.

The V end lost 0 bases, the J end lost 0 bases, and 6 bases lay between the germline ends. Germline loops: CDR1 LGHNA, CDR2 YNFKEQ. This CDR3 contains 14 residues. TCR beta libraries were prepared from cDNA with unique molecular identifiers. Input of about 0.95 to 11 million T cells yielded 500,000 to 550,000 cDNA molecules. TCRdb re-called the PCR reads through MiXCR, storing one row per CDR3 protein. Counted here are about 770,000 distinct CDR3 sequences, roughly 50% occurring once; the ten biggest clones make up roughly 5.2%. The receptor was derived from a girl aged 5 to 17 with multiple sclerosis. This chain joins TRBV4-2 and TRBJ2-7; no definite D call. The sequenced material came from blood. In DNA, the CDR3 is TGTGCCAGCAGCCAAGACATTCTCTCCTACGAGCAGTACTTC. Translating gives CASSQDILSYEQYF.